The 6 T cell receptor beta chains given below trace back to one sample, sequenced in a study of vaccination effects on CD4 cells after COVID-19 (dated by TCRdb to 2021 to 2024). Antigens for these TCRs are unknown. In the ViraFEST assay, PBMC were stimulated with viral peptide pools, and TCR sequencing was then used to find antigen-specific CD4+ T cell clonotypes based on their expansion. After roughly 11 days of culture, CD4+ T cells were isolated with the EasySep CD4+ T cell isolation kit. The absence of prior SARS-CoV-2 infection in healthy vaccine recipients was confirmed by negative nucleocapsid antibodies before and after vaccination. Receptors were amplified or captured by the immunoSEQ multiplex PCR assay. In TCRdb, the immuneACCESS table is reduced to in-frame sequences with V and J assigned. These tables do not hold every clone; where another copy was compared, an unresolved V gene accounts for under half, and the others remain unexplained. The sample profile shows tens of thousands of clones; more than 60% of them were found once. The ten largest make up around 20% of the sample.

Sequencing used CD4+ T cells from PBMCs cultured with SARS-CoV-2 spike peptides, obtained before COVID-19 vaccination. This specimen's cell subset or site label, interpreted: SARS-CoV-2 spike overlapping peptide pool stimulation. The receptor source for this set is a human donor who received a COVID-19 vaccine.

The chain combines TRBV3-1 (or the pseudogene TRBV3-2) with TRBJ1-6; D ambiguous. V shed 6 bases and J shed 6 bases, with 9 bases lying between them. The germline V gene has CDR1 LGHDT and CDR2 YNNKEL (reference sequence). CDR3 size: 13 residues. The CDR3 nucleotides read TGTGCCAGCAGTCTAGATGTTAATTCACCCCTCCACTTT. This codes for CASSLDVNSPLHF.

This clone was observed a few times. The V and J genes are TRBV12-3 or TRBV12-4 and TRBJ2-2, with a weak D call TRBD1 (6 bases). V was trimmed by 5 bases and J by 6 bases, leaving 10 bases between them. CDR3 size: 13 residues. The CDR3 protein is CASSLRGSGELFF. The CDR3 DNA follows: TGTGCCAGCAGTCTAAGGGGGTCCGGGGAGCTGTTTTTT.

The chain links TRBV7-3 to TRBJ2-2; 9 bases match TRBD1. J gave up 3 bases and V 1 base, and 12 bases lay outside the gene matches. Germline V gene data show CDR1 as SGHTA and CDR2 as FQGTGA. The CDR3 covers 19 residues. In DNA, the CDR3 is TGTGCCAGCAGCTTAATCGCGACAGGGGGTATCGGCGACACCGGGGAGCTGTTTTTT. Amino acid sequence: CASSLIATGGIGDTGELFF. The variable domain in full, with the rest retrieved from reference TRBV7-3 and TRBJ2-2, is GAGVSQTPSNKVTEKGKYVELRCDPISGHTALYWYRQSLGQGPEFLIYFQGTGAADDSGLPNDRFFAVRPEGSVSTLKIQRTERGDSAVYLCASSLIATGGIGDTGELFFGEGSRLTVL.

Only a few counts were recorded for this clone. The chain has TRBV4-2 and TRBJ1-2; the D is unclear. Germline assignment: CDR1 LGHNA and CDR2 YNFKEQ. The CDR3 length is 12 residues. V lost 3 bases to trimming and J lost 2 bases, with 4 bases between them. The CDR3: CASSQGNYGYTF. CDR3 DNA sequence: TGTGCCAGCAGCCAGGGGAACTATGGCTACACCTTC.

This chain uses TRBV4-1 with TRBJ2-3; 10 bases line up with TRBD2. The CDR3 covers 17 residues. Germline V gene lookup returns CDR1 MGHRA and CDR2 YSYEKL. The junction had 9 bases not matched to a gene; V was cut back by 1 base and J by 5 bases. The CDR3 here is CASSQGKAGGGGDTQYF. CDR3 bases: TGCGCCAGCAGCCAAGGGAAAGCGGGAGGGGGAGGAGATACGCAGTATTTT.

The gene calls are TRBV4-1 and TRBJ1-2; the D gene is possibly TRBD1 (5 bases). Germline assignment: CDR1 MGHRA and CDR2 YSYEKL. CDR3 length equals 15 residues. Trimming pared 0 bases from V and 5 bases from J, leaving 13 bases between. The CDR3 bases are TGCGCCAGCAGCCAAGAGCACAGGACACCATATGGCTACACCTTC. Protein: CASSQEHRTPYGYTF.